A selection of T cell receptor beta chains follows, all from one sample in a study of shared clonotypes between healthy human individuals. Some clones are missing from TCRdb's copy, which holds only in-frame ones; the method was immunoSEQ multiplex PCR. The table has roughly 2.1 million clones, about 92% seen once. Sample: naive CD8+ T cells from PBMCs. The receptor set was obtained from a man aged 18 to 29 in good health. Some clones in this sample may be carry-over from other donors' samples. Both conserved end residues are part of each CDR3. Fields, in order: D gene, V gene, J gene, clone size, CDR3 protein, CDR3 DNA. D genes are given only for firm matches. Only some rows state a clone size, as once, few, many or a class for expanded clones.

TRBD2,TRBV6-5,TRBJ2-7,many,CATTSGRTYEQYF,TGTGCCACGACTAGCGGGAGGACCTACGAGCAGTACTTC
.,TRBV2,TRBJ1-2,.,CASSGRGTDGYTF,TGTGCCAGCAGTGGAAGGGGGACGGATGGCTACACCTTC
TRBD1,TRBV28,TRBJ2-2,once,CASSSGTGRYTGELFF,TGTGCCAGCAGTTCAGGGACAGGGAGGTACACCGGGGAGCTGTTTTTT
TRBD1,TRBV27,TRBJ2-7,.,CASSSGTGYPYEQYF,TGTGCCAGCAGTTCAGGGACAGGGTACCCCTACGAGCAGTACTTC
.,TRBV7-6,TRBJ2-3,.,CASSLGLQRITDTQYF,TGTGCCAGCAGCTTAGGGCTACAACGAATCACAGATACGCAGTATTTT
TRBD2,TRBV27,TRBJ2-3,.,CASSPRGGRPDTQYF,TGTGCCAGCAGTCCCCGCGGCGGGAGACCAGATACGCAGTATTTT
TRBD1,TRBV27,TRBJ2-7,.,CASRDQTGGLFYEQYF,TGTGCCAGCAGGGACCAAACAGGGGGCCTTTTCTACGAGCAGTACTTC
.,TRBV27,TRBJ1-6,.,CASSLGGAYNSPLHF,TGTGCCAGCAGTTTAGGAGGGGCCTATAATTCACCCCTCCACTTT
TRBD2,TRBV6-1,TRBJ2-3,.,CASSELNSGYTTDTQYF,TGTGCCAGCAGTGAACTCAATAGCGGGTACACCACAGATACGCAGTATTTT
TRBD2,TRBV4-1,TRBJ2-5,.,CASSQDGTSGLETQYF,TGCGCCAGCAGCCAAGATGGGACTAGCGGACTAGAGACCCAGTACTTC
.,TRBV27,TRBJ2-7,.,CASSLGTRYEQYF,TGTGCCAGCAGTCTGGGGACGCGGTACGAGCAGTACTTC
.,TRBV7-8,TRBJ2-7,.,CASSFLESYEQYF,TGTGCCAGCAGCTTTTTGGAGTCCTACGAGCAGTACTTC
.,TRBV18,TRBJ2-1,.,CASSPFSGGPTYNEQFF,TGTGCCAGCTCACCATTCTCTGGGGGACCTACCTACAATGAGCAGTTCTTC
.,TRBV2,TRBJ2-3,.,CASSPRPRPDTQYF,TGTGCCAGCAGCCCTCGCCCTAGGCCAGATACGCAGTATTTT
TRBD1,TRBV6-1,TRBJ2-7,.,CASSEIRDRIGEQYF,TGTGCCAGCAGTGAAATTCGGGACAGGATAGGCGAGCAGTACTTC
.,TRBV27,TRBJ2-1,.,CASSLGSGNEQFF,TGTGCCAGCAGTTTGGGAAGTGGGAATGAGCAGTTCTTC
TRBD1,TRBV4-1,TRBJ2-2,.,CASSQNRGPGELFF,TGCGCCAGCAGCCAGAACAGGGGGCCCGGGGAGCTGTTTTTT
.,TRBV11-3,TRBJ2-4,once,CASSGRELAKNIQYF,TGTGCCAGCAGCGGCCGCGAGCTTGCCAAAAACATTCAGTACTTC
.,TRBV11-2,TRBJ2-6,.,CASSLISGANVLTF,TGTGCCAGCAGCTTAATCTCGGGGGCCAACGTCCTGACTTTC
.,TRBV21-1,TRBJ1-5,.,CASSPLYDRRVRQPQHF,TGTGCCAGCAGCCCCCTTTATGACAGGAGGGTTCGACAGCCCCAGCATTTT
TRBD2,TRBV7-9,TRBJ2-7,.,CASSFRGSGFEQYF,TGTGCCAGCAGCTTTCGCGGGAGTGGATTCGAGCAGTACTTC
.,TRBV4-2,TRBJ2-7,.,CASSSEGATSYEQYF,TGTGCCAGCAGCTCTGAGGGAGCTACGTCCTACGAGCAGTACTTC
.,TRBV19,TRBJ1-1,.,CASSIGMTGMGTEAFF,TGTGCCAGTAGTATAGGTATGACAGGTATGGGCACTGAAGCTTTCTTT
TRBD2,TRBV5-1,TRBJ2-3,.,CASSPVAGEWGTDTQYF,TGCGCCAGCAGCCCCGTAGCGGGAGAGTGGGGCACAGATACGCAGTATTTT
.,TRBV19,TRBJ2-7,once,CASSAQGLSYEQYF,TGTGCCAGTAGTGCACAGGGTCTATCCTACGAGCAGTACTTC
.,TRBV4-1,TRBJ1-1,.,CASSRDKTGGMNTEAFF,TGCGCCAGCAGCCGAGATAAAACCGGGGGAATGAACACTGAAGCTTTCTTT
.,TRBV18,TRBJ2-2,.,CASSPQQPRANTGELFF,TGTGCCAGCTCACCCCAGCAGCCGCGGGCGAACACCGGGGAGCTGTTTTTT
.,TRBV7-9,TRBJ2-7,.,CASSPPRAYEQYF,TGTGCCAGCAGCCCCCCAAGGGCCTACGAGCAGTACTTC
TRBD1,TRBV5-1,TRBJ1-1,.,CASSSYGTGGTEAFF,TGCGCCAGCAGCTCCTACGGGACAGGGGGCACTGAAGCTTTCTTT
.,TRBV30,TRBJ1-2,once,CAWGIGGAYGYTF,TGTGCCTGGGGTATTGGGGGGGCCTATGGCTACACCTTC
.,TRBV28,TRBJ2-2,.,CASSHFLEVPGELFF,TGTGCCAGCAGTCACTTCCTAGAAGTGCCCGGGGAGCTGTTTTTT
.,TRBV7-2,TRBJ2-7,.,CASSQHRESYEQYF,TGTGCCAGCAGTCAACACAGGGAGTCCTACGAGCAGTACTTC
.,TRBV25-1,TRBJ2-1,.,CASSVSQGTPSYNEQFF,TGTGCCAGCAGTGTTTCACAGGGGACTCCCTCCTACAATGAGCAGTTCTTC
.,TRBV19,TRBJ2-1,.,CASSIFGTHNEQFF,TGTGCCAGTAGTATTTTTGGGACCCACAATGAGCAGTTCTTC
TRBD2,TRBV7-6,TRBJ2-3,.,CASSYSGRAVTDTQYF,TGTGCCAGCAGCTACAGCGGGAGGGCCGTGACAGATACGCAGTATTTT
.,TRBV6-1,TRBJ2-3,.,CASSEAPWGAGTDTQYF,TGTGCCAGCAGTGAAGCCCCTTGGGGGGCGGGCACAGATACGCAGTATTTT
.,TRBV5-1,TRBJ2-7,.,CASSLGQLFEQYF,TGCGCCAGCAGCTTGGGACAACTTTTCGAGCAGTACTTC
.,TRBV6-5,TRBJ2-7,.,CASSYSAGQKTYEQYF,TGTGCCAGCAGTTACTCCGCGGGACAGAAAACCTACGAGCAGTACTTC
TRBD2,TRBV6-5,TRBJ2-7,.,CASSSVAGASEQYF,TGTGCCAGCAGTTCCGTAGCGGGAGCCTCCGAGCAGTACTTC